Listed here is a single TCR beta chain. This clone's antigen is unknown. The record has no base qualities; no much larger clone is one base away. The Qiagen DNeasy kit was used to extract genomic DNA from unsorted PBMCs and from the negatively selected CD4+ and CD8+ fractions. TCR beta CDR3 regions were amplified by immunoSEQ multiplex PCR using primers annealing to V and J segments. A synthetic immune receptor repertoire was used to minimize amplification bias, and remaining bias was computationally removed after sequencing. In the original analysis: Custom Python scripts were used to quantify repertoire diversity as the Shannon entropy index. Unsorted, CD4+ and CD8+ repertoires were examined separately, except in combined analyses, for which CD4+ and CD8+ sequences were merged in silico. A clone was considered expanded if an increase in frequency of at least 2-fold after treatment relative to C1D1 was found, and a pseudocount of 0.5 was applied to clones undetected at baseline. Clones with 0 or 1 copy at C1D1 were defined as singleton clones, while clones with 2 or more copies were defined as non-singleton clones. By matching protein sequences in sorted samples from the same patient, clones expanded in unsorted samples were annotated as CD4+, CD8+ or unknown. Wilcoxon tests on paired samples were used to test changes in diversity from C1D1 to C4D1. The clones in this table, taken by TCRdb from immuneACCESS, are in-frame only. Not every clone is retained; where verified, under half of the shortfall comes from an unresolved V gene, and the cause of the rest is unknown. From that table come the V and J calls and clone size; the DNA was used to work out D and trimming. The sample records some 7,100 clones, roughly three quarters of which are singletons. The top ten clones comprise approximately 7% of the sample.

CDR3 length: 11 amino acids, cysteine to phenylalanine. The kept DNA is CDR3 alone, 33 bases in frame from the first base. V is pared back by 8 bases and J by 7 bases, with 13 bases lying between the germline termini. These data belong to a study of PD-1 blockade in classical Hodgkin lymphoma (TCRdb year 2020). Study-level background: Nivolumab dosing was 3 mg/kg intravenously every 2 weeks, continuing until either disease progression or unacceptable toxicity. A peripheral blood immune signature of response to PD-1 blockade in classical Hodgkin lymphoma was defined using TCR beta sequencing and CyTOF.

What the study reported, not specific to this receptor: The study covered only a single clinical trial cohort, and the causes of the repertoire differences, possibly disease activity or prior therapy, were still not defined. Baseline diversity similar to that of newly diagnosed patients was observed in trial patients achieving complete response, whereas significantly lower diversity was observed in partial responders and progressors. Baseline TCR diversity was reported to be lower in newly diagnosed patients than in healthy donors, and even lower in relapsed/refractory patients. By C4D1, a significant rise was seen in CD4+ TCR diversity but not in CD8+ TCR diversity (p=0.0027 vs p=0.16), and the rise was most apparent among complete responders (p=0.02). Patients starting nivolumab less than 1 year after ASCT had lower diversity and were excluded from later analyses to avoid confounding by immune reconstitution.

What this sample's time point label stands for: cycle 1 day 1 (C1D1), immediately before nivolumab initiation. Relapse after autologous stem cell transplantation had occurred in all trial patients, and cohorts A, B and C were distinguished by prior brentuximab vedotin exposure. Using a Miltenyi CD4+ T cell isolation kit, CD4+ T cells were purified from thawed PBMCs through magnetic negative selection. The trial cohort included fewer than 65 patients with relapsed/refractory classical Hodgkin lymphoma, and each patient had a best overall response of complete response, partial response or progressive disease. Single-agent nivolumab was administered to trial patients in the multi-cohort phase II CheckMate 205 trial. An independent review committee assessed best overall response using the 2007 International Working Group response criteria. Trial PBMCs were collected just before the start of nivolumab (C1D1) and during therapy at cycle 2 day 1 and cycle 4 day 1. Peripheral blood was collected in 8 mL Vacutainer Cell Preparation Tubes, from which PBMCs were isolated by centrifugation and then cryopreserved. Purified CD4+ and CD8+ fractions were prepared only for cases in which an additional PBMC sample was available. Magnetically labelled cells were removed on LS columns in a quadroMACS separator, and the flow-through was collected as the purified fraction.

This sample comprised CD4+ T cells from blood, obtained at baseline. This chain is built from TRBV5-3 and TRBJ2-7, with the D gene not clear enough to name. TRBV5-3 is classed as an ORF, of uncertain function. This clonotype originated in a human donor with classical Hodgkin lymphoma. The CDR3 here reads CASGKTGEQYF. The DNA sequence is given as TGTGCCAGCGGCAAAACGGGTGAGCAGTACTTC.